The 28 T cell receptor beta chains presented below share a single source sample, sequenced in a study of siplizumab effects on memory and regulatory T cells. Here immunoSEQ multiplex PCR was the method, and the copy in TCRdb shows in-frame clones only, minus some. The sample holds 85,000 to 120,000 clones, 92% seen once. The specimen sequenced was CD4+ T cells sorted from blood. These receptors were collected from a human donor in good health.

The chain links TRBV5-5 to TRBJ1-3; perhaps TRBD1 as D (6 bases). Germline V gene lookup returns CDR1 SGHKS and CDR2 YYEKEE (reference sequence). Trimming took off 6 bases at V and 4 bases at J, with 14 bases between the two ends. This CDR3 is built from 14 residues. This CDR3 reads CASKIQGSGNTIYF. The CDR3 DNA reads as TGTGCCAGCAAGATACAGGGTTCGGGAAACACCATATATTTT.

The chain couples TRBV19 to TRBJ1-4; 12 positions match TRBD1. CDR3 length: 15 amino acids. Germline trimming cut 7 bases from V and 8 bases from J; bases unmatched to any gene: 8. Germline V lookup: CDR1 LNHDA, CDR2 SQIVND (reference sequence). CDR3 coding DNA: TGTGCCAGTACCCGAGGGACAGGGGGCCAGGAAAAACTGTTTTTT. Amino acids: CASTRGTGGQEKLFF.

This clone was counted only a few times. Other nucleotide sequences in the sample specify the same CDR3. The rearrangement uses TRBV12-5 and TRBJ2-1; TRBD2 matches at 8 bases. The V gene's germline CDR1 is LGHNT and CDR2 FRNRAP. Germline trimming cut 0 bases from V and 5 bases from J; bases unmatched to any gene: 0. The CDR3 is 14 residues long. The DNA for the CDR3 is TGTGCTAGTGGTTTGGTAGCGGGAGACAATGAGCAGTTCTTC. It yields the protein CASGLVAGDNEQFF.

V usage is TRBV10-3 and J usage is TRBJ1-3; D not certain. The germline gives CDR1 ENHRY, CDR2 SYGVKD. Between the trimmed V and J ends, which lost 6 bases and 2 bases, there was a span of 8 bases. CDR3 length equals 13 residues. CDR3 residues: CAIRALPGNTIYF. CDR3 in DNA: TGTGCCATCAGGGCCCTACCTGGAAACACCATATATTTT.

CDR3 region: CASSYSSGGHNEQFF. CDR3 nucleotide sequence: TGTGCCAGCAGTTACTCCTCCGGGGGACACAATGAGCAGTTCTTC. The chain combines TRBV27 with TRBJ2-1; weak D call: TRBD2 (6 bases). The CDR3 length is 15 residues. The V and J ends lost 4 bases and 5 bases respectively, with 15 bases between them. CDR1 MNHEY and CDR2 SMNVEV come from the germline V gene (reference sequence).

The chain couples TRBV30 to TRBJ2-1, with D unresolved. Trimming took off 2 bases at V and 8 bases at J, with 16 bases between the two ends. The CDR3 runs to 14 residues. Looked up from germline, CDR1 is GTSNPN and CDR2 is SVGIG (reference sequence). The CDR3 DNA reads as TGTGCCTGGAGTAAGTTAGGATCTATCTATGAGCAGTTCTTC. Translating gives CAWSKLGSIYEQFF.

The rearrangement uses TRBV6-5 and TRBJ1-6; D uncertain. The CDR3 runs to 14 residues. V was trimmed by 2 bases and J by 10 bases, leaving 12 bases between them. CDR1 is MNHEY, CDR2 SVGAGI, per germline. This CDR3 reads CASSYNPGHSPLHF. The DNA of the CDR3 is TGTGCCAGCAGTTACAATCCAGGTCACTCACCCCTCCACTTT.

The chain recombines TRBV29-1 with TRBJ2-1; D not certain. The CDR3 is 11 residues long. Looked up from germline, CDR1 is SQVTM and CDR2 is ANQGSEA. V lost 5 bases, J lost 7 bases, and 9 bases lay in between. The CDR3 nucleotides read TGCAGCGTTCAGAACTATAATGAGCAGTTCTTC. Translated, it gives CSVQNYNEQFF.

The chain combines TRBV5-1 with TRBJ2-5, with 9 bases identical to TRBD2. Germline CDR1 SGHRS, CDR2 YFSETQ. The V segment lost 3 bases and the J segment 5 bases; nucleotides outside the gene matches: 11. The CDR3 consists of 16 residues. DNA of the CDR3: TGCGCCAGCAGCTGGTGGGCGGGAGGGAACCCGGAGACCCAGTACTTC. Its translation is CASSWWAGGNPETQYF.

CDR3 nucleotide sequence: TGTGCCAGCAGTTTTTCCTTGACAGGGGGATTGGTTAACTATGGCTACACCTTC. This codes for CASSFSLTGGLVNYGYTF. The chain combines TRBV28 with TRBJ1-2; 9 bases line up with TRBD1. Germline V gene lookup returns CDR1 MDHEN and CDR2 SYDVKM. V was pared by 3 bases and J by 1 base, with 12 bases of the junction left unmatched. The CDR3 is 18 amino acids.

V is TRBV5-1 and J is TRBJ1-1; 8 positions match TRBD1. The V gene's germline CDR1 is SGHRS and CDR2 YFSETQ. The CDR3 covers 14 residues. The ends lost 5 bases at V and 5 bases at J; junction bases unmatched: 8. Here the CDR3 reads CASRRQGMETEAFF. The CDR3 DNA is TGCGCCAGCAGAAGACAGGGGATGGAGACTGAAGCTTTCTTT.

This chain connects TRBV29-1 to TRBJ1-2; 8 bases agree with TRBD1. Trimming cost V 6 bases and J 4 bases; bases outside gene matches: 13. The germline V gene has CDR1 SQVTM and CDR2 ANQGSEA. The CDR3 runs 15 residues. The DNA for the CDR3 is TGCAGCGTGAGCCAGCCGGGACAGGAAACCTATGGCTACACCTTC. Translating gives CSVSQPGQETYGYTF. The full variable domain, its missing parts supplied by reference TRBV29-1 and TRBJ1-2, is SAVISQKPSRDICQRGTSLTIQCQVDSQVTMMFWYRQQPGQSLTLIATANQGSEATYESGFVIDKFPISRPNLTFSTLTVSNMSPEDSSIYLCSVSQPGQETYGYTFGSGTRLTVV.

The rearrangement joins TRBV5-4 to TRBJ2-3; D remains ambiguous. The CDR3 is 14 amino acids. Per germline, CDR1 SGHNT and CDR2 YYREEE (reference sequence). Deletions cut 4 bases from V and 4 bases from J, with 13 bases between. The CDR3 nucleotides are TGTGCCAGCAGCATTGATCCGGTCGCAGATACGCAGTATTTT. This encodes CASSIDPVADTQYF.

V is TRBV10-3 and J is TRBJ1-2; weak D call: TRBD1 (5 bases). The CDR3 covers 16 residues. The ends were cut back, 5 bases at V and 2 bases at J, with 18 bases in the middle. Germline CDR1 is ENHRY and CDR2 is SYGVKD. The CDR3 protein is CAISTGQRVPNYGYTF. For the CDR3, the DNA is TGTGCCATCAGTACAGGTCAGCGCGTCCCCAACTATGGCTACACCTTC.

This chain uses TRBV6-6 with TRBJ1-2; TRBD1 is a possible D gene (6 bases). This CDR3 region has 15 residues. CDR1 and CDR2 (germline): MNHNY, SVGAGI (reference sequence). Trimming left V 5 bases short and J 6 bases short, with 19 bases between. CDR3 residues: CASSQQGTGNNGYTF. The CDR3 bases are TGTGCCAGCAGTCAACAGGGAACGGGGAATAATGGCTACACCTTC.

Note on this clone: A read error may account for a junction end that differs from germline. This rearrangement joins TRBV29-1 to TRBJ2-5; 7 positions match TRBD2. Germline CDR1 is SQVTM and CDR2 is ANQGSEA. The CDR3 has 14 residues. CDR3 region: CSVGPGGDHETQYF. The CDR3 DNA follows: TGCAGCGTGGGACCGGGAGGAGACCATGAGACCCAGTACTTC.

CDR3 nucleotide sequence: TGCGCCAGCAGCTTGGTTCCCTACGAGCAGTACTTC. Its protein product is CASSLVPYEQYF. The chain links TRBV5-1 to TRBJ2-7, with D unresolved. Trimming shortened V by 0 bases and J by 2 bases, and 3 bases separated the two germline ends. The CDR3 runs 12 residues. CDR1 SGHRS and CDR2 YFSETQ come from the germline V gene.

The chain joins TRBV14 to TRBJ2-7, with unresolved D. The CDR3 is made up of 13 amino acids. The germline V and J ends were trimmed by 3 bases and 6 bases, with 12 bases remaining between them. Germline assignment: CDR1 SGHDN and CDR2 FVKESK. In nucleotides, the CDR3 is TGTGCCAGCAGCCAGCCCCCGCCGGTCGAGCAGTACTTC. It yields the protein CASSQPPPVEQYF.

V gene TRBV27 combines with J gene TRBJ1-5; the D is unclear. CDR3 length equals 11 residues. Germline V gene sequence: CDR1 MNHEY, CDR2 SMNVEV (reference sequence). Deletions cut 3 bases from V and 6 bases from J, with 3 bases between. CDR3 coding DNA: TGTGCCAGCAGTTTGGGTCAGCCCCAGCATTTT. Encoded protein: CASSLGQPQHF.

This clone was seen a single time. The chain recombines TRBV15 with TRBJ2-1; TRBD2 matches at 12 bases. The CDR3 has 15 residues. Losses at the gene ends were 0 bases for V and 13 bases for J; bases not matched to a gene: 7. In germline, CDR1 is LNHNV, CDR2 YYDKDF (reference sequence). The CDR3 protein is CATSREQLAGGLQFF. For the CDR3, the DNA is TGTGCCACCAGCAGAGAACAACTAGCGGGAGGTCTTCAGTTCTTC. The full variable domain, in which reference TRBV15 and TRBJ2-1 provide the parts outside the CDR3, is DAMVIQNPRYQVTQFGKPVTLSCSQTLNHNVMYWYQQKSSQAPKLLFHYYDKDFNNEADTPDNFQSRRPNTSFCFLDIRSPGLGDTAMYLCATSREQLAGGLQFFGPGTRLTVL.

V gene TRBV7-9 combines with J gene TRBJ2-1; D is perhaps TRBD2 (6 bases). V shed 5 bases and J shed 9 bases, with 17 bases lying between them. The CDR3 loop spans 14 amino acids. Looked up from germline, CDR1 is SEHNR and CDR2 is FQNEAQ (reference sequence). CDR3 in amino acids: CASSVNTGGSEQFF. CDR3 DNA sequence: TGTGCCAGCAGCGTAAACACTGGGGGGAGTGAGCAGTTCTTC.

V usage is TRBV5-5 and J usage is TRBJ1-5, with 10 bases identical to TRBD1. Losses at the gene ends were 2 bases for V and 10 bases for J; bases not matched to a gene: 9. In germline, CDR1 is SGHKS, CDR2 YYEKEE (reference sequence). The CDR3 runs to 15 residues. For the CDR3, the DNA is TGTGCCAGCAGCTTATCCTGGACAGGGGGAAGTCCCCAGCATTTT. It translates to CASSLSWTGGSPQHF.

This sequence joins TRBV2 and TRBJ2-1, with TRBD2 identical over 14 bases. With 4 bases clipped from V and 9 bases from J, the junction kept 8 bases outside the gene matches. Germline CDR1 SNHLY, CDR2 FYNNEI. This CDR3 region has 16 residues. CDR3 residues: CASSAAGLAGASEQFF. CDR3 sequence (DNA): TGTGCCAGCAGTGCCGCGGGACTAGCGGGAGCGAGTGAGCAGTTCTTC.

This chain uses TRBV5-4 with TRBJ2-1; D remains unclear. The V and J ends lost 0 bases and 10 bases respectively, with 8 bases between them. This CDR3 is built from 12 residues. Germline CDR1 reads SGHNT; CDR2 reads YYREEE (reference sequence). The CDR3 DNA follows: TGTGCCAGCAGCTTGGATGTGCTGGAGCAGTTCTTC. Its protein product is CASSLDVLEQFF.

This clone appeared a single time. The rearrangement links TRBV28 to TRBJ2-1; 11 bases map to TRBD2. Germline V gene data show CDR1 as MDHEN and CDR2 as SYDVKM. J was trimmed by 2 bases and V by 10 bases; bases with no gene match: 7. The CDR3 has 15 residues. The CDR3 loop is CATVTSGTPYNEQFF. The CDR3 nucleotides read TGTGCCACAGTGACTAGCGGGACACCCTACAATGAGCAGTTCTTC.

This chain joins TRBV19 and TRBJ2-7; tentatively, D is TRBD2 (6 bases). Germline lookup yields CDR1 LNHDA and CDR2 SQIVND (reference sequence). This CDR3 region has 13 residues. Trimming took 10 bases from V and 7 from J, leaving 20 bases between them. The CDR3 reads CATEGAGSGEQYF. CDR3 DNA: TGTGCCACCGAAGGAGCGGGTTCCGGGGAGCAGTACTTC.

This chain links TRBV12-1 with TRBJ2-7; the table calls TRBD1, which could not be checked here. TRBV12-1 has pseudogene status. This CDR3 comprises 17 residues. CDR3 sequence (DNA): TGTGCCAGCAGCTTTGCTCCCCAGACACCCCACTCCTACGAGCAGTACTTC. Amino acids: CASSFAPQTPHSYEQYF.

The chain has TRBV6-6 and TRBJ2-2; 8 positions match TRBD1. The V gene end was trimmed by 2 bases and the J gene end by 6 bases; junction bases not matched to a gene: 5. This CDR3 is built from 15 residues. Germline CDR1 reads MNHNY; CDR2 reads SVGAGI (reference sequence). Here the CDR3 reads CASSYVGTGPGELFF. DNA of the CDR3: TGTGCCAGCAGTTACGTGGGGACAGGACCCGGGGAGCTGTTTTTT.